A selection of T cell receptor beta chains follows, all from one sample in a study of metastatic and nonmetastatic thyroid tumors. TCRdb re-clonotyped the PCR reads through MiXCR. This sample yields over 30,000 clones, of which around 28% are seen a single time; less than 9% belongs to the top ten. The specimen was blood. Every receptor here comes from a female donor with papillary thyroid cancer or a benign thyroid nodule (not recorded which). Some clones in this sample may be carry-over from other donors' samples. The CDR3 runs from the conserved cysteine through the conserved F or W. Each record gives: clone size, J gene, V gene, CDR3 protein. Size is stated for part of the rows, as once, few or many counts, or as a class when the clone is expanded.

few | TRBJ2-2 | TRBV19 | CASNTQDIGELFF
many | TRBJ2-2 | TRBV7-2 | CASSSTPGAGELFF
few | TRBJ1-2 | TRBV6-1 | CASNNPGREDGYTF
. | TRBJ2-7 | TRBV7-9 | CASRLDRVERYEQYF
. | TRBJ1-3 | TRBV12-3/TRBV12-4 | CASILAGSGNTIDF
. | TRBJ2-7 | TRBV11-3 | CASSLDTGGYEQYF
. | TRBJ2-7 | TRBV20-1 | CSASSTENYEQYF
medium-sized | TRBJ2-7 | TRBV6-1 | CASTKGANIILYEQYF
. | TRBJ2-7 | TRBV12-3/TRBV12-4 | CASKRGESYEQYF
. | TRBJ2-5 | TRBV19 | CATTGRPRGMETQYF
medium-sized | TRBJ2-7 | TRBV7-3 | CASSLIPQGEQYF
medium-sized | TRBJ2-7 | TRBV7-3 | CASSRDSPPGEQYF
medium-sized | TRBJ2-1 | TRBV6-4 | CASSDSTSGSNEQFF
. | TRBJ1-2 | TRBV20-1 | CSASAGQGIYGYTF
. | TRBJ1-1 | TRBV13 | CASSLGQGNTEAFF
few | TRBJ1-2 | TRBV6-2/TRBV6-3 | CASRWDRERDCYTF
once | TRBJ1-2 | TRBV9 | CASSVEGQSYGYAF
. | TRBJ2-3 | TRBV20-1 | CSAVLTGLPGTQYF
few | TRBJ2-7 | TRBV25-1 | CARSAPGLAVEQYF
. | TRBJ2-5 | TRBV7-9 | CASSLGRLRDPGSQYF
many | TRBJ1-3 | TRBV10-3 | CAIREDLSGNTIYF
. | TRBJ1-2 | TRBV7-2 | CASSSTGSYGYTF
. | TRBJ2-3 | TRBV20-1 | CSARARGNTQYF
few | TRBJ2-1 | TRBV27 | CASLPEVISSYNEQFF
. | TRBJ2-3 | TRBV5-2 | CASNLGHRTDTQYF
many | TRBJ2-3 | TRBV28 | CASAPFSGGTDTQYF
few | TRBJ2-7 | TRBV6-2/TRBV6-3 | CASSYLPGEQYF
many | TRBJ2-5 | TRBV6-1 | CASRLDGQETQYF
many | TRBJ1-2 | TRBV20-1 | CSARGGQNNYGYTF
. | TRBJ1-1 | TRBV20-1 | CSASLGSNNTEAFF
many | TRBJ2-7 | TRBV6-4 | CASSELAGGGYGQYF
many | TRBJ2-1 | TRBV5-6 | CASSLPGSRNEQFF
many | TRBJ1-1 | TRBV11-3 | CASSSEPAQGTEAFF
. | TRBJ2-3 | TRBV9 | CASSVVGGQGVTYTQYF
. | TRBJ2-5 | TRBV30 | CASCSSLQETQYF
. | TRBJ2-3 | TRBV11-1 | CASSLEGLSGVLTDPQYF
many | TRBJ1-2 | TRBV12-1 | CASSSTGGDTF
. | TRBJ2-2 | TRBV12-3/TRBV12-4 | CASSLNGRADGELFF
many | TRBJ2-7 | TRBV7-9 | CASSLGARYEQYF
many | TRBJ2-1 | TRBV5-1 | CASSLGELAGYEQFF
medium-sized | TRBJ2-7 | TRBV7-2 | CASSSFTSLGEQYF
few | TRBJ2-6 | TRBV28 | CASRPDRAGANVLTF
. | TRBJ1-2 | TRBV7-9 | CASSLAETGGGYTF
medium-sized | TRBJ2-7 | TRBV6-1 | CASSVGTAYEQYF
. | TRBJ1-5 | TRBV20-1 | CSARQGASNQPQHF
many | TRBJ2-1 | TRBV7-2 | CASSLGGTGYYYNEQFF
few | TRBJ2-5 | TRBV28 | CASSLGTRGGVYGETQYF